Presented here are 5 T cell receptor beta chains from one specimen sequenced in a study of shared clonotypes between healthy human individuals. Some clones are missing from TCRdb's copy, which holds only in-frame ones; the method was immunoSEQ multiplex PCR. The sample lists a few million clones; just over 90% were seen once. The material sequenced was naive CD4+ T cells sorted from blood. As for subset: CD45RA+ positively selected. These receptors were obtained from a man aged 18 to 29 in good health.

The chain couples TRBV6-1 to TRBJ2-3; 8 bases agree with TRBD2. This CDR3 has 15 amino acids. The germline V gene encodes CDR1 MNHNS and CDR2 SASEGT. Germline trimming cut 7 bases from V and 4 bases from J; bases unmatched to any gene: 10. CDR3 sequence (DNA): TGTGCCAGCATTGATGAGCGGGGGCTGTCAGATACGCAGTATTTT. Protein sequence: CASIDERGLSDTQYF.

CDR3 sequence: CASRSQTSDEQFF. CDR3 nucleotides: TGTGCCAGCAGGTCCCAAACATCCGATGAGCAGTTCTTC. This chain joins TRBV7-2 and TRBJ2-1; D gene ambiguous. The ends were cut back, 6 bases at V and 8 bases at J, with 14 bases in the middle. This CDR3 has 13 residues. CDR1 is SGHTA, CDR2 FQGNSA, per germline.

CDR3 DNA: TGCGCCAGCAGCTTTACGGTACTGGGCCCCTACGAGCAGTACTTC. Translated, it gives CASSFTVLGPYEQYF. This chain links TRBV5-1 with TRBJ2-7; no definite D call. The V end lost 2 bases, the J end lost 2 bases, and 14 bases lay between the germline ends. This CDR3 is 15 amino acids long. In germline, CDR1 is SGHRS, CDR2 YFSETQ.

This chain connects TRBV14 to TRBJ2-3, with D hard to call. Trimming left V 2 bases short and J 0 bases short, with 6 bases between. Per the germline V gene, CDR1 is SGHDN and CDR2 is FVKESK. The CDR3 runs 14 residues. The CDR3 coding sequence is TGTGCCAGCAGCCAATACGGGAGCACAGATACGCAGTATTTT. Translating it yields CASSQYGSTDTQYF.

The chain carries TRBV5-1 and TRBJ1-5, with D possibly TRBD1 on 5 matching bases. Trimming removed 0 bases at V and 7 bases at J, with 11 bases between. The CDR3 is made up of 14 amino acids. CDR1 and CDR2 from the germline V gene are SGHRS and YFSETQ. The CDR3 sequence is CASSLVGVGQPQHF. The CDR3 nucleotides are TGCGCCAGCAGCTTGGTAGGGGTTGGGCAGCCCCAGCATTTT.